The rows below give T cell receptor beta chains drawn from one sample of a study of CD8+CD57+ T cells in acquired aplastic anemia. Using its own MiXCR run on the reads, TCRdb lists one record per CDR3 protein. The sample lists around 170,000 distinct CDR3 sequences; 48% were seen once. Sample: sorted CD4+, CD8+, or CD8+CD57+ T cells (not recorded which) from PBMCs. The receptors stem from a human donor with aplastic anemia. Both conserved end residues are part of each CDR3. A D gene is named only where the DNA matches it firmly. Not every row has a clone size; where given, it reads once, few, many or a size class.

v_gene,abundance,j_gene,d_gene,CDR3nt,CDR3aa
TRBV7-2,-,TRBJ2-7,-,TGTGCCAGCAGCTTAGGAGGAGGGGGAGCCGGGGAGCAGTACTTC,CASSLGGGGAGEQYF
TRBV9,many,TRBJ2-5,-,TGTGCCAGCAGCGTAGGCCCGCAGGGAGGTGAGACCCAGTACTTC,CASSVGPQGGETQYF
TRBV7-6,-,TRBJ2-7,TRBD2,TGTGCCAGCAGCTACGGGACTAGCGGCACCTACGAGCAGTACTTC,CASSYGTSGTYEQYF
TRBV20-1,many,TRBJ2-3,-,TGCAGTGCTACCCCCCCCCTAGCAGGGAGCACAGATACGCAGTATTTT,CSATPPLAGSTDTQYF
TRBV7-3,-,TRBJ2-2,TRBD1,TGTGCCAGCAGCTTACAGGGGGCGTGGAACACCGGGGAGCTGTTTTTT,CASSLQGAWNTGELFF
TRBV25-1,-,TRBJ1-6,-,TGTGCCAGCAGTGAACGGGGGTCCTCTTATAATTCACCCCTCCACTTT,CASSERGSSYNSPLHF
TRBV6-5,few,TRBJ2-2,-,TGTGCCAGCAGTTCCTCGGCTGGGGAGCTGTTTTTT,CASSSSAGELFF
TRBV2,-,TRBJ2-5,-,TGTGCCAGCAGTGAGTTGGGAGAGACCCAGTACTTC,CASSELGETQYF
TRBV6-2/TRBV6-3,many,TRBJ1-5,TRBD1,TGTGCCAGCAAGGGACAGGGTTCGTATCAGCCCCAGCATTTT,CASKGQGSYQPQHF
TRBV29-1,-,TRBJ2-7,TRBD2,TGCAGCGTCGGGGGGTTGACGGCCTCCTACGAGCAGTACTTC,CSVGGLTASYEQYF
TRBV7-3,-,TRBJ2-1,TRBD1,TGTGCCAGCAGCTTTGGACAGGGGGGGAATGAGCAGTTCTTC,CASSFGQGGNEQFF
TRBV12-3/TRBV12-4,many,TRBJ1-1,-,TGTGCCAGCAGTTTAGGACAGGTCATGAACACTGAAGCTTTCTTT,CASSLGQVMNTEAFF
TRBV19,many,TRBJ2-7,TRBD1,TGTGCCAGTAGTATAGCCCGACAGGGATTCAGCTACGAGCAGTACTTC,CASSIARQGFSYEQYF
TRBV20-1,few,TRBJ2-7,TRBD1,TGCAGTGCCCAACGACAGGGCGAGCAGTACTTC,CSAQRQGEQYF